This T cell receptor (beta chain) was sequenced during a study of control samples from healthy donors and cancer patients. The germline gives CDR1 LNHDA, CDR2 SQIVND (reference sequence). The CDR3 is 15 amino acids. V trimming: 1 base; J trimming: 10 bases; junction bases outside the gene matches: 7. The protocol was immunoSEQ multiplex PCR, while the TCRdb copy is restricted to in-frame clones and leaves out a portion. The data contain under 200,000 clones, around 94% of them singletons. This receptor was taken from a man aged 55 to 70 with colorectal cancer. Sequenced: PBMCs. The chain joins TRBV19 to TRBJ1-6; TRBD1 matches at 7 bases. The CDR3 region has the DNA TGTGCCAGTAGTATAGGCTACGACAGGGTCTCACCCCTCCACTTT. It yields the protein CASSIGYDRVSPLHF.